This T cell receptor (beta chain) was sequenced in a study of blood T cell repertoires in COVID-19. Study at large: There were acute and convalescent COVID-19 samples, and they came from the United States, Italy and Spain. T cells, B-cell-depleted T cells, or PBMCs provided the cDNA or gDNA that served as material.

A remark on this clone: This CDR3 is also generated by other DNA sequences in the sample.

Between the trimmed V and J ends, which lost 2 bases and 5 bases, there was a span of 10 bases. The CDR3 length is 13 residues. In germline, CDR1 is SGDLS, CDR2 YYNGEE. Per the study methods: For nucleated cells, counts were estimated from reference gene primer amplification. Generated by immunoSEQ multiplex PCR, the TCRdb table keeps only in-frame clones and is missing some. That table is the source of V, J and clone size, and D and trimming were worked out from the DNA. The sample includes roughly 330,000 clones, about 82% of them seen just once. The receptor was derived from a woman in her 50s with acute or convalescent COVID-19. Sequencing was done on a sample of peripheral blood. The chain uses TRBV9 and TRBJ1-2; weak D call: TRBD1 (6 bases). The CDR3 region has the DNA TGTGCCAGCAGCGTTACAGGGAATTATGGCTACACCTTC. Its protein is CASSVTGNYGYTF.